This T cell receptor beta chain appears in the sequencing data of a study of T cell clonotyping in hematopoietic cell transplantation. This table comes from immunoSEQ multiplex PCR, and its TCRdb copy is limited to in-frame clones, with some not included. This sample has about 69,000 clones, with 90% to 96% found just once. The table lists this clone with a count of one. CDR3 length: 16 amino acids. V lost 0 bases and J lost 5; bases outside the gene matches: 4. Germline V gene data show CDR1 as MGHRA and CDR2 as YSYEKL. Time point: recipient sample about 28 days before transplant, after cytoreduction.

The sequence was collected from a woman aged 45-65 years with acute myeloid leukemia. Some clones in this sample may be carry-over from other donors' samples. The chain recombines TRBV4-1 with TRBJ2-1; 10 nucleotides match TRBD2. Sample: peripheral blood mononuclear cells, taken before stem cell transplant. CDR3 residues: CASSQDPSGSDNEQFF. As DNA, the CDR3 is TGCGCCAGCAGCCAAGATCCTAGCGGGAGTGACAATGAGCAGTTCTTC.